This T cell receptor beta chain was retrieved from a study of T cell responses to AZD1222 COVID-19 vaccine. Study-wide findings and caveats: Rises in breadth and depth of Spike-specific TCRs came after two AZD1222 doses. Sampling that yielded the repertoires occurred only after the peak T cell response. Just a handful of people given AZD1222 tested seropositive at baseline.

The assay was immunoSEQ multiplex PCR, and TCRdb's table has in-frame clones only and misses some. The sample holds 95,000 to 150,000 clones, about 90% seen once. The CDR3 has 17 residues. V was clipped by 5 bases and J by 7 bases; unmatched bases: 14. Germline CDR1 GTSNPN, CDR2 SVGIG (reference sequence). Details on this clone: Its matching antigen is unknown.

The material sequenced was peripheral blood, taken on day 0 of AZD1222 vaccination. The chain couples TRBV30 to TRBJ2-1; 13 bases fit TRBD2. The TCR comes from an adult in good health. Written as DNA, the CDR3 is TGTGCCTGGGTACGGGGGTGGACTAGCGGGAGTCTAAATGAGCAGTTCTTC. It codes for CAWVRGWTSGSLNEQFF.